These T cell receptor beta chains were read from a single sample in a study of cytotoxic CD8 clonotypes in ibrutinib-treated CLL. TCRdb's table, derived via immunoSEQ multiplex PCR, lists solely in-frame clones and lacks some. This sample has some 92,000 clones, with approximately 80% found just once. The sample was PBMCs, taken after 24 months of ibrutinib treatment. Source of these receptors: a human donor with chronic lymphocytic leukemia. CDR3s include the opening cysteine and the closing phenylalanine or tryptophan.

CDR3 protein: CASSYGSGGTKNIQYF
J gene: TRBJ2-4
V gene: TRBV6-5

CDR3 protein: CASSVGQTSNTEAFF
J gene: TRBJ1-1
V gene: TRBV9

CDR3 protein: CASSELIETQYF
J gene: TRBJ2-5
V gene: TRBV6-1

CDR3 protein: CASSSPGSPQFF
J gene: TRBJ2-1
V gene: TRBV7-2

CDR3 protein: CASSYARGQWRDTQYF
J gene: TRBJ2-3
V gene: TRBV6-5

CDR3 protein: CASSTRWGAGTDTQYF
J gene: TRBJ2-3
V gene: TRBV28

CDR3 protein: CARGPPGVCGTEAFF
J gene: TRBJ1-1
V gene: TRBV13

CDR3 protein: CASSFHPGQGADEQFF
J gene: TRBJ2-1
V gene: TRBV7-3

CDR3 protein: CASSLGGGYQETQYF
J gene: TRBJ2-5
V gene: TRBV7-8

CDR3 protein: CASSDLLTYEQYF
J gene: TRBJ2-7
V gene: TRBV6-5

CDR3 protein: CASRRTATWGYGYTF
J gene: TRBJ1-2
V gene: TRBV6-1

CDR3 protein: CSVAVAVNTEAFF
J gene: TRBJ1-1
V gene: TRBV29-1

CDR3 protein: CASSDNPPGTEAFF
J gene: TRBJ1-1
V gene: TRBV6-1

CDR3 protein: CASSIIGQGFQPQHF
J gene: TRBJ1-5
V gene: TRBV19

CDR3 protein: CASSRGTKEELFF
J gene: TRBJ2-2
V gene: TRBV7-2

CDR3 protein: CASSSVIGTDLPLHF
J gene: TRBJ1-6
V gene: TRBV27

CDR3 protein: CASSPPGGYEQYF
J gene: TRBJ2-7
V gene: TRBV7-9

CDR3 protein: CASSQEISGNTIYF
J gene: TRBJ1-3
V gene: TRBV4-3

CDR3 protein: CAWRRTIYNSPLHF
J gene: TRBJ1-6
V gene: TRBV30

CDR3 protein: CASSESAGLAYEQYF
J gene: TRBJ2-7
V gene: TRBV10-2

CDR3 protein: CASSFLRTGAEAFF
J gene: TRBJ1-1
V gene: TRBV7-9

CDR3 protein: CASSDLVEQFF
J gene: TRBJ2-1
V gene: TRBV9

CDR3 protein: CASSLRRGEKLFF
J gene: TRBJ1-4
V gene: TRBV5-1

CDR3 protein: CASSTPRGTGGRWNYGYTF
J gene: TRBJ1-2
V gene: TRBV28

CDR3 protein: CASSQIPEGYGYTF
J gene: TRBJ1-2
V gene: TRBV28

CDR3 protein: CASSIWGMNTEAFF
J gene: TRBJ1-1
V gene: TRBV19

CDR3 protein: CATSRTTGNYEQYF
J gene: TRBJ2-7
V gene: TRBV15

CDR3 protein: CASSPRVPPYEQYF
J gene: TRBJ2-7
V gene: TRBV27

CDR3 protein: CASSLGTASYEQYF
J gene: TRBJ2-7
V gene: TRBV11-3

CDR3 protein: CASSLVGTGRHEQYF
J gene: TRBJ2-7
V gene: TRBV5-8

CDR3 protein: CASSLGPGGRGTTGELFF
J gene: TRBJ2-2
V gene: TRBV7-3

CDR3 protein: CASGTSINEQYF
J gene: TRBJ2-7
V gene: TRBV28

CDR3 protein: CASRGHSGDTEAFF
J gene: TRBJ1-1
V gene: TRBV7-6

CDR3 protein: CASSLSPENSYEQYF
J gene: TRBJ2-7
V gene: TRBV7-3

CDR3 protein: CASAGASNQPQHF
J gene: TRBJ1-5
V gene: TRBV28

CDR3 protein: CASRGQGTNTGELFF
J gene: TRBJ2-2
V gene: TRBV5-4

CDR3 protein: CASSPGTHDYNEQFF
J gene: TRBJ2-1
V gene: TRBV6-1

CDR3 protein: CASSSVPSGRNEQYF
J gene: TRBJ2-7
V gene: TRBV5-1

CDR3 protein: CASRLSGYEQYF
J gene: TRBJ2-7
V gene: TRBV6-7

CDR3 protein: CASRPGTDSNQPQHF
J gene: TRBJ1-5
V gene: TRBV28

CDR3 protein: CASSPGTGRVATEAFF
J gene: TRBJ1-1
V gene: TRBV5-1

CDR3 protein: CASSVGRMVGQGGISNQPQHF
J gene: TRBJ1-5
V gene: TRBV9

CDR3 protein: CASSPRGRTGPFTDTQYF
J gene: TRBJ2-3
V gene: TRBV7-2

CDR3 protein: CASSKQGASYNEQFF
J gene: TRBJ2-1
V gene: TRBV7-3

CDR3 protein: CASSGTGGFNEKLFF
J gene: TRBJ1-4
V gene: TRBV6-1

CDR3 protein: CASSDSRQFF
J gene: TRBJ2-1
V gene: TRBV6-1

CDR3 protein: CASTSGNGYTF
J gene: TRBJ1-2
V gene: TRBV25-1

CDR3 protein: CAWMGLNTEAFF
J gene: TRBJ1-1
V gene: TRBV30

CDR3 protein: CASSRSNQETQYF
J gene: TRBJ2-5
V gene: TRBV7-3

CDR3 protein: CASSPGANNYGYTF
J gene: TRBJ1-2
V gene: TRBV18